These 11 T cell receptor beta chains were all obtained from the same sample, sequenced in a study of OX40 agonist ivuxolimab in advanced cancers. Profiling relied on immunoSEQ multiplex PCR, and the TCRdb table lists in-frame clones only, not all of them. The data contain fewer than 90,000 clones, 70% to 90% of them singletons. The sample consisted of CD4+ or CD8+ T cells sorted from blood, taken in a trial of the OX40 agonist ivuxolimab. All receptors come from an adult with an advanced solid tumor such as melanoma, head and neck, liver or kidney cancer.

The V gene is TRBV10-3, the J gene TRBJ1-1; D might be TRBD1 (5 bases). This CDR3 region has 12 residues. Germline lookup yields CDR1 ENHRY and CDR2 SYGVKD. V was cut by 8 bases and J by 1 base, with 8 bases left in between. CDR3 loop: CAIEDTNTEAFF. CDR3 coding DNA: TGTGCCATCGAGGACACGAACACTGAAGCTTTCTTT.

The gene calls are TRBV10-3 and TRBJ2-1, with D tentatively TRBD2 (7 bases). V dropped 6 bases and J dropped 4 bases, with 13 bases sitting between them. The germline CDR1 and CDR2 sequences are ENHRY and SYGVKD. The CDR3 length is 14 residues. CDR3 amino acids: CAIRREGEYNEQFF. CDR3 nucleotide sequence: TGTGCCATCAGAAGGGAGGGGGAATACAATGAGCAGTTCTTC.

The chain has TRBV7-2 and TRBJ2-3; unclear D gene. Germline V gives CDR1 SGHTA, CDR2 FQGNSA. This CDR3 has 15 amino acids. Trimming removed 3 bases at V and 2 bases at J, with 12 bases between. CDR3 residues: CASSFSKLFTDTQYF. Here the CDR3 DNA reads TGTGCCAGCAGCTTTTCGAAGTTGTTCACAGATACGCAGTATTTT.

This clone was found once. The CDR3 here is CASSPPGTPVGELFF. The CDR3 bases are TGTGCCAGCTCACCACCCGGGACCCCCGTCGGGGAGCTGTTTTTT. The chain links TRBV18 to TRBJ2-2; D may be TRBD1 or TRBD2 (5 bases each). This CDR3 spans 15 amino acids. Germline V gives CDR1 KGHSH, CDR2 LQKENI. Trimming took 0 bases from V and 7 from J, leaving 12 bases between them.

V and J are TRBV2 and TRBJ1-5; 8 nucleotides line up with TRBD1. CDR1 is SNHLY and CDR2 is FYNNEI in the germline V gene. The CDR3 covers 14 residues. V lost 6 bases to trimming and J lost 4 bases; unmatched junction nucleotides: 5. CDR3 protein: CASRWTGRNQPQHF. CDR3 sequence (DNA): TGTGCCAGCAGGTGGACAGGGCGGAATCAGCCCCAGCATTTT.

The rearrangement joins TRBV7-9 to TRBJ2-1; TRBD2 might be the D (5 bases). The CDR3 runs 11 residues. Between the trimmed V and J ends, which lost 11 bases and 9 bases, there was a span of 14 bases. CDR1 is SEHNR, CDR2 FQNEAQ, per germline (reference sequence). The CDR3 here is CAGERVTEQFF. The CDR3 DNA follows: TGTGCCGGGGAGAGAGTGACTGAGCAGTTCTTC.

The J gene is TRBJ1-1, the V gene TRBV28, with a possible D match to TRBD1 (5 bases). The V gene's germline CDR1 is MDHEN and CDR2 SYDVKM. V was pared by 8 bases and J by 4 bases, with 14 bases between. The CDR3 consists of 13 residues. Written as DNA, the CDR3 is TGTGCCAGCGGGGCCCAATATAGCACTGAAGCTTTCTTT. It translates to CASGAQYSTEAFF.

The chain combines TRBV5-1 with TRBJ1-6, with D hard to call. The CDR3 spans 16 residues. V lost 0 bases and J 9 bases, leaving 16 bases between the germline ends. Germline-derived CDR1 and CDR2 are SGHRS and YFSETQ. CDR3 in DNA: TGCGCCAGCAGCTTGGGCGGGCAACCTCCAGTTTCACCCCTCCACTTT. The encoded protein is CASSLGGQPPVSPLHF. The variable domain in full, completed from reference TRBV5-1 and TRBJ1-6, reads KAGVTQTPRYLIKTRGQQVTLSCSPISGHRSVSWYQQTPGQGLQFLFEYFSETQRNKGNFPGRFSGRQFSNSRSEMNVSTLELGDSALYLCASSLGGQPPVSPLHFGNGTRLTVT.

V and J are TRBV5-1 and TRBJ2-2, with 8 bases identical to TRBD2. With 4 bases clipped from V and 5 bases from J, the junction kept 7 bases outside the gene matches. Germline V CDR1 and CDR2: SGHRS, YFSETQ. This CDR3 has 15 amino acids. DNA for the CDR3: TGCGCCAGCAGCCCTGGACTAGCCACTACCGGGGAGCTGTTTTTT. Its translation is CASSPGLATTGELFF.

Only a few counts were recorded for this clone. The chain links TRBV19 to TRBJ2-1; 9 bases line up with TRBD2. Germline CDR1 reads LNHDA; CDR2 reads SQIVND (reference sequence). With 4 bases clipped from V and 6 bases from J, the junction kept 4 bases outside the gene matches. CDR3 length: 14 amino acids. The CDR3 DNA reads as TGTGCCAGTAGTAGCGGGAGGGACGTCAATGAGCAGTTCTTC. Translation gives CASSSGRDVNEQFF.

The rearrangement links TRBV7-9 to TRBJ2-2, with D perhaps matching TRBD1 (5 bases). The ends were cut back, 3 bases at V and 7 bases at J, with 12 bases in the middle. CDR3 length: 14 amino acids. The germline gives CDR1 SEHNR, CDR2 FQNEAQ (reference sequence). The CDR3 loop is CASSFQGGHGELFF. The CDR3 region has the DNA TGTGCCAGCAGCTTCCAGGGTGGACACGGGGAGCTGTTTTTT.